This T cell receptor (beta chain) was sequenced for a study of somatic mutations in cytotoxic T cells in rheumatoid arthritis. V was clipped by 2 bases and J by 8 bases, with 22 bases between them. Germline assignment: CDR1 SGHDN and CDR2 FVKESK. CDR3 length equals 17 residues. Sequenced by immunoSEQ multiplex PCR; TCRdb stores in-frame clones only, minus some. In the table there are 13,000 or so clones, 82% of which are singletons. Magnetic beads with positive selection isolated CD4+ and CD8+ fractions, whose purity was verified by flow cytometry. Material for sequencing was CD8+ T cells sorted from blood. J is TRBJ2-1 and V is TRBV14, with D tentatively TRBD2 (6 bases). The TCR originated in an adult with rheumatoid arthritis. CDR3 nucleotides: TGTGCCAGCAGCCAACCACCGGGACTCCACGGCAAATATGAGCAGTTCTTC. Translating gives CASSQPPGLHGKYEQFF.